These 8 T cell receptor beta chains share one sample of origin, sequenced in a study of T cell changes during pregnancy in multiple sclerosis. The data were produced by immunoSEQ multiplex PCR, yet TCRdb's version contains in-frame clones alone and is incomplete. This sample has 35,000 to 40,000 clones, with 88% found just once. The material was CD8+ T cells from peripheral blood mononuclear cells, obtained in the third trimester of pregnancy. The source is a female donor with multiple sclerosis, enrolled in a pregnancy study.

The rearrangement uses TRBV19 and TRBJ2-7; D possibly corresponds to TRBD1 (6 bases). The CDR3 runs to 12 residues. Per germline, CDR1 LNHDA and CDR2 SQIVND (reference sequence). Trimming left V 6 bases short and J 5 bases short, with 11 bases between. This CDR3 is CASRGGVDEQYF. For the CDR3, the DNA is TGTGCCAGTAGAGGGGGAGTGGACGAGCAGTACTTC.

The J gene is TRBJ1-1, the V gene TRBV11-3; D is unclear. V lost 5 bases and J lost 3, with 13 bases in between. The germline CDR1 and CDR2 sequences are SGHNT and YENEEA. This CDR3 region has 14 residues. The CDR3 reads CASSPGGEHTEAFF. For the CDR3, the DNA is TGTGCCAGCAGCCCCGGAGGAGAGCACACTGAAGCTTTCTTT. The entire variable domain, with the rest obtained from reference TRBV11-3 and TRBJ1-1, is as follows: EAGVVQSPRYKIIEKKQPVAFWCNPISGHNTLYWYLQNLGQGPELLIRYENEEAVDDSQLPKDRFSAERLKGVDSTLKIQPAELGDSAVYLCASSPGGEHTEAFFGQGTRLTVV.

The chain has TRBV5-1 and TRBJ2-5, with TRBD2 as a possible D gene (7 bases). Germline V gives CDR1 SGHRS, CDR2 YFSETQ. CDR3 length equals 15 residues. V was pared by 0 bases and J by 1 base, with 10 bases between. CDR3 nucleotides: TGCGCCAGCAGCTTGGAGGGGGGGTTCCAAGAGACCCAGTACTTC. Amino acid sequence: CASSLEGGFQETQYF.

CDR3 in amino acids: CATAGSGLETQYF. The CDR3 DNA sequence: TGTGCCACCGCCGGGTCGGGGTTGGAGACCCAGTACTTC. This chain joins TRBV15 and TRBJ2-5, with D perhaps TRBD2 (5 bases). The germline gives CDR1 LNHNV, CDR2 YYDKDF (reference sequence). There are 13 residues in the CDR3. Trimming cost V 8 bases and J 5 bases, with 15 bases left between them. Looking up the rest from reference TRBV15 and TRBJ2-5 gives the full variable domain: DAMVIQNPRYQVTQFGKPVTLSCSQTLNHNVMYWYQQKSSQAPKLLFHYYDKDFNNEADTPDNFQSRRPNTSFCFLDIRSPGLGDTAMYLCATAGSGLETQYFGPGTRLLVL.

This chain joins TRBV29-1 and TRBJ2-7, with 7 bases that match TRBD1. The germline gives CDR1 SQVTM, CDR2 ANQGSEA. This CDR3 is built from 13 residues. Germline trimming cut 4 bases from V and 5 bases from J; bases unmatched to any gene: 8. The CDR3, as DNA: TGCAGCGTTGCAGGGGGTGAGGCAAACGAGCAGTACTTC. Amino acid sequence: CSVAGGEANEQYF.

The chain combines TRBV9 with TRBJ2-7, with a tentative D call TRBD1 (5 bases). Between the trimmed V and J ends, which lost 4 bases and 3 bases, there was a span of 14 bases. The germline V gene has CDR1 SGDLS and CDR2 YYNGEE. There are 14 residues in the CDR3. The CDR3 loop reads CASSPHTGDYEQYF. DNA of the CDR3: TGTGCCAGCAGCCCACATACAGGAGACTACGAGCAGTACTTC.

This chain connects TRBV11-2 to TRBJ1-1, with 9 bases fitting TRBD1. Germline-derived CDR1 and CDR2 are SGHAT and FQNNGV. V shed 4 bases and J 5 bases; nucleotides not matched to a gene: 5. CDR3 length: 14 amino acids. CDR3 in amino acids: CASSYGTGRTEAFF. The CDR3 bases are TGTGCCAGCAGCTATGGGACAGGGAGAACTGAAGCTTTCTTT.

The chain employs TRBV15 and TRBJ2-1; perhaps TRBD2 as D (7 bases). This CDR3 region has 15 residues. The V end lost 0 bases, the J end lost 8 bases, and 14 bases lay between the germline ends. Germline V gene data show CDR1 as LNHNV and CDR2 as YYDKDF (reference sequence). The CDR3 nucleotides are TGTGCCACCAGCAGAGAACGGGGGGCCTGGGATGAGCAGTTCTTC. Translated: CATSRERGAWDEQFF.